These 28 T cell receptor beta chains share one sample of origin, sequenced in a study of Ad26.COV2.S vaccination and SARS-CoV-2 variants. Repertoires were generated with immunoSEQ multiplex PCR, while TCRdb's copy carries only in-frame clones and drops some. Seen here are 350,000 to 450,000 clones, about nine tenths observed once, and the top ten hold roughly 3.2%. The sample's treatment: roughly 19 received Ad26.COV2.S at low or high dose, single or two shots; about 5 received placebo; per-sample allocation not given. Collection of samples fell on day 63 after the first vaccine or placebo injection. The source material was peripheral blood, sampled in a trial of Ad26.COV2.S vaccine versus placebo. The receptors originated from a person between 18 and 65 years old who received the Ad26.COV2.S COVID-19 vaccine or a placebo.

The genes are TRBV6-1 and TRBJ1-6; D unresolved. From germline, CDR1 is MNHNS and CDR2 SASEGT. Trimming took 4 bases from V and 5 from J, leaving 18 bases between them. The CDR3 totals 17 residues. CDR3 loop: CASSGASGPLNNSPLHF. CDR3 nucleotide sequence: TGTGCCAGCAGTGGAGCCAGCGGGCCCTTAAATAATTCACCCCTCCACTTT.

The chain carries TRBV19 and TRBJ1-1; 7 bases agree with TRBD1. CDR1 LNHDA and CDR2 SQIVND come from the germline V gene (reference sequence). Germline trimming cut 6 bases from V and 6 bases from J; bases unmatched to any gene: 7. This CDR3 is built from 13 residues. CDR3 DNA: TGTGCCAGTAGATTACAGGGGAGAGCTGAAGCTTTCTTT. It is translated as CASRLQGRAEAFF.

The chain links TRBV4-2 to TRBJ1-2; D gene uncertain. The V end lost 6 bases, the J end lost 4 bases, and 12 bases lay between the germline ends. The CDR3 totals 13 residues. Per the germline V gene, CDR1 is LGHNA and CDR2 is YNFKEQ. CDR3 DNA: TGTGCCAGCAGGGGCCAACAGACCTATGGCTACACCTTC. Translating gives CASRGQQTYGYTF.

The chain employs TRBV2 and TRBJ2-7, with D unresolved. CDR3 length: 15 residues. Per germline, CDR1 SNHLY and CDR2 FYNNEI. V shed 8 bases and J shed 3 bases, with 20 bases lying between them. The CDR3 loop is CASAVDHSGLYEQYF. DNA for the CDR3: TGTGCCAGCGCGGTTGACCACTCCGGCCTCTACGAGCAGTACTTC.

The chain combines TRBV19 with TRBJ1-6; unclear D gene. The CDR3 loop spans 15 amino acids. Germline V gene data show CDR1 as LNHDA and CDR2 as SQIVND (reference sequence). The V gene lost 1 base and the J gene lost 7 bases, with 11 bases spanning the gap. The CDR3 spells CASSIARGSNSPLHF. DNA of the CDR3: TGTGCCAGTAGTATAGCCCGGGGTTCGAATTCACCCCTCCACTTT.

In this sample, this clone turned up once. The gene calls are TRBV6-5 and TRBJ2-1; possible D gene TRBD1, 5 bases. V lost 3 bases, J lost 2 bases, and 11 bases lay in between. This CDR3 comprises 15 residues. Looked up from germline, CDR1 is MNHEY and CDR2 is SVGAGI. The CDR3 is CASSYRQRPYNEQFF. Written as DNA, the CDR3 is TGTGCCAGCAGTTATCGACAGAGACCCTACAATGAGCAGTTCTTC.

The CDR3 nucleotides are TGCGCCAGCAGCTTGGGAGACAGGGGGGAATCACCCCTCCACTTT. Translated, it gives CASSLGDRGESPLHF. This rearrangement joins TRBV5-1 to TRBJ1-6, with 9 bases matching TRBD1. The junction had 5 bases not matched to a gene; V was cut back by 0 bases and J by 10 bases. Germline V gene sequence: CDR1 SGHRS, CDR2 YFSETQ. The CDR3 loop spans 15 amino acids.

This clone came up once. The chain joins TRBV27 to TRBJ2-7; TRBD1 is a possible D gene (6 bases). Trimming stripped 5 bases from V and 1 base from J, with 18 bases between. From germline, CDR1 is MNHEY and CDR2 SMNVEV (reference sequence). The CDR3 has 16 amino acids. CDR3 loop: CASSINGRDISYEQYF. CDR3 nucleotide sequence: TGTGCCAGCAGTATTAATGGCCGGGACATTTCCTACGAGCAGTACTTC.

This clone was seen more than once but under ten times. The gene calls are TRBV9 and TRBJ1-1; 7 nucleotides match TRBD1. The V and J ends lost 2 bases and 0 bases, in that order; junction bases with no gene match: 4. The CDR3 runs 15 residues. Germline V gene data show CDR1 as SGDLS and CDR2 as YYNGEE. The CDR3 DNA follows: TGTGCCAGCAGCGTCCCGACAGGGTTGAACACTGAAGCTTTCTTT. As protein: CASSVPTGLNTEAFF.

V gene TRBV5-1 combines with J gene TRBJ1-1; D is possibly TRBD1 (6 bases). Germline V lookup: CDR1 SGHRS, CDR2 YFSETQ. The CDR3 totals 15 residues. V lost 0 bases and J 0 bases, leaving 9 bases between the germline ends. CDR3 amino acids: CASSLAGQLNTEAFF. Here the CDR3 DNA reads TGCGCCAGCAGCTTGGCGGGACAACTGAACACTGAAGCTTTCTTT.

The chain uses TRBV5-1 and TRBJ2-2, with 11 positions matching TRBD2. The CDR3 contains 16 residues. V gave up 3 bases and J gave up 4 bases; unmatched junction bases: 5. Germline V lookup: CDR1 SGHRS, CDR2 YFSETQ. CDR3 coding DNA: TGCGCCAGCAGCTCACTAGCGGGGGCGGCCACCGGGGAGCTGTTTTTT. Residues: CASSSLAGAATGELFF.

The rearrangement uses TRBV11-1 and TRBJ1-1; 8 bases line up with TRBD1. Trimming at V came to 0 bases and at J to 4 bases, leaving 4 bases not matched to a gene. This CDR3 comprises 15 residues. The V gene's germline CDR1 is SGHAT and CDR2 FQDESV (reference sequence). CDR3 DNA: TGTGCCAGCAGCTTAGCTCGGACAGGGATCACTGAAGCTTTCTTT. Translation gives CASSLARTGITEAFF.

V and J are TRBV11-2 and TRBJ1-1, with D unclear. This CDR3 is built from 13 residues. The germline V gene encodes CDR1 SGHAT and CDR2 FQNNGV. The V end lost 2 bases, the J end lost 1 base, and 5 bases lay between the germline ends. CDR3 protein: CASSLIRNTEAFF. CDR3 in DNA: TGTGCCAGCAGCTTAATCCGGAACACTGAAGCTTTCTTT.

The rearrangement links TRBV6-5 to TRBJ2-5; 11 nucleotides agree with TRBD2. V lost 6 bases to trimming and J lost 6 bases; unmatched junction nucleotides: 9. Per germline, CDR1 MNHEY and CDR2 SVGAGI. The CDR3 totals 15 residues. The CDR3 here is CASSTLAGGGKTQYF. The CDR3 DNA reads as TGTGCCAGCAGCACCCTAGCGGGGGGCGGTAAGACCCAGTACTTC.

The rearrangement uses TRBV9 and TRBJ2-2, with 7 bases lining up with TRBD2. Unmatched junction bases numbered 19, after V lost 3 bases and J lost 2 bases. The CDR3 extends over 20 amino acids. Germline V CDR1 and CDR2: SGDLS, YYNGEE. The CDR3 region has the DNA TGTGCCAGCAGCGATAGGCGGCCATCTAGCGGAACTGCCAACACCGGGGAGCTGTTTTTT. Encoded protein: CASSDRRPSSGTANTGELFF. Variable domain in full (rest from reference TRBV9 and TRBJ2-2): DSGVTQTPKHLITATGQRVTLRCSPRSGDLSVYWYQQSLDQGLQFLIQYYNGEERAKGNILERFSAQQFPDLHSELNLSSLELGDSALYFCASSDRRPSSGTANTGELFFGEGSRLTVL.

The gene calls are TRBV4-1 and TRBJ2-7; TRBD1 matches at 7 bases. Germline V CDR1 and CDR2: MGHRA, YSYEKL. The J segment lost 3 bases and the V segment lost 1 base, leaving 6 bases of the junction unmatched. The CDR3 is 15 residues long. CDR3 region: CASSQVGQANYEQYF. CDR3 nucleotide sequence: TGCGCCAGCAGCCAAGTCGGACAGGCGAACTACGAGCAGTACTTC.

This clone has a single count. The CDR3 sequence is CAWRGDYLTNEKLFF. CDR3 nucleotides: TGTGCCTGGAGGGGAGACTATTTGACTAATGAAAAACTGTTTTTT. The rearrangement links TRBV30 to TRBJ1-4; the D is unclear. The V gene's germline CDR1 is GTSNPN and CDR2 SVGIG (reference sequence). V was clipped by 3 bases and J by 2 bases, with 13 bases between them. The CDR3 covers 15 residues.

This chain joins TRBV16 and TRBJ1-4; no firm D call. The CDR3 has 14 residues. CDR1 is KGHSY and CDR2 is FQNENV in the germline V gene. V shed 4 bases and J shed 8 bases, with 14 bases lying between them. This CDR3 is CASSPQSDSEKLFF. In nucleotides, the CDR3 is TGTGCCAGCAGCCCCCAATCGGACTCGGAAAAACTGTTTTTT. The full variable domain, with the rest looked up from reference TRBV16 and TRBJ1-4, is GEEVAQTPKHLVRGEGQKAKLYCAPIKGHSYVFWYQQVLKNEFKFLISFQNENVFDETGMPKERFSAKCLPNSPCSLEIQATKLEDSAVYFCASSPQSDSEKLFFGSGTQLSVL.

CDR3 DNA sequence: TGTGCCAGCGCCAAGGCTCCCCCCCCGGGCCACAATGAGCAGTTCTTC. This encodes CASAKAPPPGHNEQFF. The chain employs TRBV9 and TRBJ2-1; no firm D call. The germline CDR1 and CDR2 sequences are SGDLS and YYNGEE. Deletions cut 7 bases from V and 5 bases from J, with 22 bases between. CDR3 length equals 16 residues.

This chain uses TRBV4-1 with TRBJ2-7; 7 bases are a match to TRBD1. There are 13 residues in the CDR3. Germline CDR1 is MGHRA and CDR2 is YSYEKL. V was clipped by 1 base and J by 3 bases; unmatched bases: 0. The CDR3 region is CASSQGDSYEQYF. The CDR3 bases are TGCGCCAGCAGCCAAGGGGACAGCTACGAGCAGTACTTC.

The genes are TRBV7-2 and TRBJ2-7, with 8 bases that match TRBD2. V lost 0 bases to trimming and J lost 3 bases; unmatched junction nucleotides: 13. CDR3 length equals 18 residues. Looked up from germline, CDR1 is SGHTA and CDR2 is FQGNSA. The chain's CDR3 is CASSLALVLSGGNYEQYF. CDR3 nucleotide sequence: TGTGCCAGCAGCTTAGCGTTGGTGCTCAGCGGGGGTAACTACGAGCAGTACTTC.

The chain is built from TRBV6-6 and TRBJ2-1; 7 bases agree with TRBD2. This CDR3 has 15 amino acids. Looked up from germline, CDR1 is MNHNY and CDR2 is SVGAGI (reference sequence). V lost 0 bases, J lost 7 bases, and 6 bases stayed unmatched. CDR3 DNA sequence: TGTGCCAGCAGTTACTCCAGCGGGGAATGGAATGAGCAGTTCTTC. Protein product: CASSYSSGEWNEQFF.

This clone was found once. The CDR3 sequence: CASSPRRGGNYGYTF. CDR3 DNA: TGTGCCAGCAGCCCGCGGAGGGGGGGAAACTATGGCTACACCTTC. The chain employs TRBV13 and TRBJ1-2; tentative D call: TRBD1 (6 bases). The CDR3 totals 15 residues. The V gene lost 5 bases and the J gene lost 2 bases, with 15 bases spanning the gap. Per the germline V gene, CDR1 is PRHDT and CDR2 is FYEKMQ (reference sequence).

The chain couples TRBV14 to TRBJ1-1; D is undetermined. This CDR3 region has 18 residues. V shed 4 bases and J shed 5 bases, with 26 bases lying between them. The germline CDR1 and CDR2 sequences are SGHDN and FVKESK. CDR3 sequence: CASSPPADGGWRWTEAFF. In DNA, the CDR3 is TGTGCCAGCAGCCCGCCCGCCGACGGCGGGTGGAGGTGGACTGAAGCTTTCTTT. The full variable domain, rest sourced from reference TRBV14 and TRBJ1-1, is EAGVTQFPSHSVIEKGQTVTLRCDPISGHDNLYWYRRVMGKEIKFLLHFVKESKQDESGMPNNRFLAERTGGTYSTLKVQPAELEDSGVYFCASSPPADGGWRWTEAFFGQGTRLTVV.

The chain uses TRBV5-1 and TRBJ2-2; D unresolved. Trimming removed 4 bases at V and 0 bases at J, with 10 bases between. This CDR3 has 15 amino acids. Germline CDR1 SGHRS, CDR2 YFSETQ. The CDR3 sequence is CASSLRTANTGELFF. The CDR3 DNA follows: TGCGCCAGCAGCCTCCGTACAGCGAACACCGGGGAGCTGTTTTTT.

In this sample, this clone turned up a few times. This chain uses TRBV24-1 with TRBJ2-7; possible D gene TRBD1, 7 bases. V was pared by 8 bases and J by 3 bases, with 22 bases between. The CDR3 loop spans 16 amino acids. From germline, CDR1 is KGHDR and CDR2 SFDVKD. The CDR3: CATTAHRQGGSYEQYF. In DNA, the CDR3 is TGTGCCACCACCGCCCACCGTCAGGGGGGAAGCTACGAGCAGTACTTC.

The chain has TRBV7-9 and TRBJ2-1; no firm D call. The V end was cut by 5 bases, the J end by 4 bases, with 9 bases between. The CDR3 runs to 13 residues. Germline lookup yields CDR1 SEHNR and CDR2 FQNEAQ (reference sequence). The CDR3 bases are TGTGCCAGCAGCCCGACACCTTACAATGAGCAGTTCTTC. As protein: CASSPTPYNEQFF.

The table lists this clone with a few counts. This CDR3 reads CASSGGSPLHF. The DNA of the CDR3 is TGTGCCAGCAGTGGGGGATCACCCCTCCACTTT. The V call is TRBV2, the J call TRBJ1-6, with D unresolved. CDR1 is SNHLY, CDR2 FYNNEI, per germline. The CDR3 consists of 11 residues. The V end was cut by 4 bases, the J end by 10 bases, with 5 bases between.